Included here is one T cell receptor (beta chain) sequence, with context. The antigen remains undetermined. The PCR employed 60 Vbeta primers together with 13 Jbeta primers. Using immunoSEQ multiplex PCR, the repertoire was profiled, and TCRdb retains in-frame clones only, with some absent. The sample includes 200,000 to 250,000 clones, around 83% of them seen just once. The data stem from a study of cytomegalovirus exposure and HLA in healthy donors. Study-level findings and limits: Most TCR beta V segments were productive about 87% or about 30% of the time in an earlier analysis. Rare TCR sequences predominated, though certain public TCRs were found in many donors.

This clonotype was obtained from a girl aged 10 to 17 in good health and CMV-seronegative. The material sequenced was PBMCs.

The CDR3 DNA reads as TGTGCCAGCGGGGGGAGGGGCCATGAGCAGTTCTTC. Its protein product is CASGGRGHEQFF. The genes are TRBV27 and TRBJ2-1, with TRBD2 matching 7 bases. This CDR3 region has 12 residues. With 8 bases clipped from V and 8 bases from J, the junction kept 6 bases outside the gene matches. CDR1 is MNHEY and CDR2 is SMNVEV in the germline V gene (reference sequence).